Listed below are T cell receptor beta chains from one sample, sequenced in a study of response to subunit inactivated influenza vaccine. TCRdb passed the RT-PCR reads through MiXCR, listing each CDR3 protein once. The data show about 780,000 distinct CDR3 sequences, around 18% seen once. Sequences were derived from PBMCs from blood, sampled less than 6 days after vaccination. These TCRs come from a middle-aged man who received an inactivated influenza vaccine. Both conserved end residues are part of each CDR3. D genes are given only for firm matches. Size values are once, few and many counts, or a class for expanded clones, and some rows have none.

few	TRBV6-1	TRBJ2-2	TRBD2	CASRSLAGGGTGELFF	TGTGCCAGCAGATCACTAGCGGGAGGAGGCACCGGGGAGCTGTTTTTT
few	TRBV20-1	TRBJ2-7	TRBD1	CSARDRLLAGLSEQYF	TGCAGTGCTAGGGACAGGCTGCTAGCTGGTTTGAGTGAGCAGTACTTC
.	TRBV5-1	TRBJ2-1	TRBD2	CASSLGGGYNEQFF	TGCGCCAGCAGCTTGGGCGGGGGCTACAATGAGCAGTTCTTC
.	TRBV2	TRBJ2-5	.	CASSVGGGGLQETQYF	TGTGCCAGCAGTGTCGGGGGCGGGGGCCTCCAAGAGACCCAGTACTTC
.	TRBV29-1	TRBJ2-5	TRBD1	CSVRTGAETQYF	TGCAGCGTTAGGACAGGGGCCGAGACCCAGTACTTC
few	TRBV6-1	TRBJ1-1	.	CASSEGWAGTEAFF	TGTGCCAGCAGTGAAGGCTGGGCAGGCACTGAAGCTTTCTTT
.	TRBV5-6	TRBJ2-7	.	CASSFISDEQYF	TGTGCCAGCAGCTTCATTTCCGACGAGCAGTACTTC
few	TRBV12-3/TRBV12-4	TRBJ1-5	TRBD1	CASSLQPGQGVGNQPQHF	TGTGCCAGCAGTCTCCAACCGGGACAGGGGGTGGGCAATCAGCCCCAGCATTTT
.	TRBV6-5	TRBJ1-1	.	CASSYSLGHGGYTEAFF	TGTGCCAGCAGTTACTCGTTGGGGCACGGGGGATACACTGAAGCTTTCTTT
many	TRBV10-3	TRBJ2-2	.	CAISEVKAGELFF	TGTGCCATCAGTGAGGTTAAGGCCGGGGAGCTGTTTTTT
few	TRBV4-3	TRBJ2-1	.	CASSHDYGDNEQFF	TGCGCCAGCAGCCATGACTATGGAGACAATGAGCAGTTCTTC
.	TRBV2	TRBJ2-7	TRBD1	CASRQGLRGEQYF	TGTGCCAGTAGACAGGGGCTGAGGGGCGAGCAGTACTTC
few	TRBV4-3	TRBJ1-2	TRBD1	CASSQAGQGRAGHTF	TGCGCCAGCAGCCAAGCCGGACAGGGTAGGGCTGGCCACACCTTC
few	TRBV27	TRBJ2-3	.	CASSYDFLGPHTDTQYF	TGTGCCAGCAGTTATGATTTTCTGGGGCCGCACACAGATACGCAGTATTTT
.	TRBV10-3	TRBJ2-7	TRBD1	CVVSTGESYEQYF	TGTGTAGTCTCCACAGGGGAATCCTACGAGCAGTACTTC
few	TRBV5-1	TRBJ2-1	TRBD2	CASRQTGGAYNEQFF	TGCGCCAGCAGACAAACGGGGGGAGCGTACAATGAGCAGTTCTTC
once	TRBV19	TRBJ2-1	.	CASSMRDEQSF	TGTGCCAGTAGTATGAGGGATGAGCAGTCCTTC
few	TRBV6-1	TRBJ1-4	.	CASRPGPGSGEKLFF	TGTGCCAGCAGGCCGGGGCCCGGTTCAGGGGAAAAACTGTTTTTT
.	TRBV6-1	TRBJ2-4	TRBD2	CASSDPGTKTNIQYF	TGTGCCAGCAGTGATCCCGGGACTAAAACAAACATTCAGTACTTC
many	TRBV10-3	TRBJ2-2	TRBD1	CAISDSGTVNTGELFF	TGTGCCATCAGTGATTCCGGGACAGTGAACACCGGGGAGCTGTTTTTT
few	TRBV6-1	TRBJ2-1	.	CASALRGYNEQFF	TGTGCCAGCGCATTGAGGGGATACAATGAGCAGTTCTTC
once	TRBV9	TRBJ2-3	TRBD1	CSSSSDRARRDTQYF	TGTTCCAGCAGTTCAGACAGGGCAAGAAGAGATACGCAGTATTTT
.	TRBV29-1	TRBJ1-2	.	CRTEVNHINYGYTF	TGCAGAACAGAGGTGAACCACATTAACTATGGCTACACCTTC
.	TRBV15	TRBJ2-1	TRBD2	CATRRGTSGVMGNEQFF	TGTGCCACCAGGAGGGGGACTAGCGGAGTCATGGGCAATGAGCAGTTCTTC
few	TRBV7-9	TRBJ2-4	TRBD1	CASSSLGTGGPDIQYF	TGTGCCAGCAGCTCCCTAGGGACAGGGGGCCCGGACATTCAGTACTTC
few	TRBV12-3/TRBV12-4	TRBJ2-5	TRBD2	CASQPTERGTQYF	TGTGCCAGCCAGCCGACTGAGCGGGGCACCCAGTACTTC